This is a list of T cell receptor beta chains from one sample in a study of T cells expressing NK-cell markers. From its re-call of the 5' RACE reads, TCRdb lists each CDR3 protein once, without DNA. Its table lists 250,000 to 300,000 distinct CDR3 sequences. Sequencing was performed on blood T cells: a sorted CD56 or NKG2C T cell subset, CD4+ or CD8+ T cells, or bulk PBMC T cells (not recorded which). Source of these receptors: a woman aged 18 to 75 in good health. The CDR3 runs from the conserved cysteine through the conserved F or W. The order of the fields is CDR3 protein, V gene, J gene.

CDR3 protein: CASSVQPAYNEQFF; V gene: TRBV5-1; J gene: TRBJ2-1
CDR3 protein: CASSFSTSNTGELFF; V gene: TRBV11-2; J gene: TRBJ2-2
CDR3 protein: CASDGQGIDEQFF; V gene: TRBV12-3/TRBV12-4; J gene: TRBJ2-1
CDR3 protein: CSVAGRQGEETQYF; V gene: TRBV29-1; J gene: TRBJ2-5
CDR3 protein: CASSPADPLDGGYTF; V gene: TRBV7-3; J gene: TRBJ1-2
CDR3 protein: CASRADRVYGYTF; V gene: TRBV6-2/TRBV6-3; J gene: TRBJ1-2
CDR3 protein: CASSRRGRTSTDTQYF; V gene: TRBV7-6; J gene: TRBJ2-3
CDR3 protein: CASSQEQGTLNEKLFF; V gene: TRBV3-1; J gene: TRBJ1-4
CDR3 protein: CASSLPAGVSADTQYF; V gene: TRBV5-1; J gene: TRBJ2-3
CDR3 protein: CASSPSGQRNSPLHF; V gene: TRBV6-5; J gene: TRBJ1-6
CDR3 protein: CASSLTGTGGASYGYTF; V gene: TRBV7-3; J gene: TRBJ1-2
CDR3 protein: CASSSADTIYF; V gene: TRBV28; J gene: TRBJ1-3
CDR3 protein: CASSRPYSGGPNEQFF; V gene: TRBV6-1; J gene: TRBJ2-1
CDR3 protein: CASSPGTGGSPLHF; V gene: TRBV5-1; J gene: TRBJ1-6
CDR3 protein: CASSLFYEQYF; V gene: TRBV7-2; J gene: TRBJ2-7
CDR3 protein: CASRLAGTDTQYF; V gene: TRBV5-1; J gene: TRBJ2-3
CDR3 protein: CSVRDGGTDTQYF; V gene: TRBV20-1; J gene: TRBJ2-3
CDR3 protein: CASSLAPTSGSGYEQYF; V gene: TRBV7-2; J gene: TRBJ2-7
CDR3 protein: CASSFPGPRRALKTRFF; V gene: TRBV7-7; J gene: TRBJ1-4
CDR3 protein: CASSLSYYGADTQYF; V gene: TRBV4-3; J gene: TRBJ2-3
CDR3 protein: CATSRDASGRRDEQYF; V gene: TRBV15; J gene: TRBJ2-7
CDR3 protein: CASRLPGLRTDTQYF; V gene: TRBV7-2; J gene: TRBJ2-3
CDR3 protein: CASRASWGGLYGYTF; V gene: TRBV6-1; J gene: TRBJ1-2